This TCR beta chain was recorded in a study of blood T cell repertoires in COVID-19. Across the whole study: Researchers got acute and convalescent COVID-19 samples from the United States, Italy and Spain. PBMCs, B-cell-depleted T cells, or T cells were the source of the cDNA or gDNA that made up the material.

In the source study's methods: Reference gene primer amplification yielded estimated nucleated cell counts. Only in-frame clones appear in the TCRdb table, and some are missing; sequencing was by immunoSEQ multiplex PCR. That table is the source of V, J and clone size, and D and trimming were worked out from the DNA. Of over 250,000 clones detected, around 87% appear once; the ten largest clones hold less than 1.6%. Germline V lookup: CDR1 SGHDT, CDR2 YYEEEE. The CDR3 has 14 amino acids. V was shortened by 0 bases and J by 0 bases, with 6 bases between the two germline ends. This chain uses TRBV5-6 with TRBJ1-2; no clear D. The TCR sequence derives from a woman between 40 and 55 years old who had recovered from COVID-19. The sample taken for sequencing was peripheral blood. The CDR3 nucleotides read TGTGCCAGCAGCTTGGGGCAGGCTAACTATGGCTACACCTTC. Translated: CASSLGQANYGYTF.